The source of this TCR beta chain is a study of shared clonotypes between healthy human individuals. Every donor was a Caucasian adult from Nashville, Tennessee. Researchers ran the assay at a deep level. Produced via immunoSEQ multiplex PCR; TCRdb's table is partial and in-frame only. The sample contains approximately 2.5 million clones, approximately 94% of which appear only once. The V segment lost 7 bases and the J segment 8 bases; nucleotides outside the gene matches: 11. The CDR3 totals 14 residues. Germline-derived CDR1 and CDR2 are SGHTA and FQGNSA. This clone came up once. Sequencing was done on a sample of naive CD4+ T cells sorted from blood. Subset meaning: CD45RA+ positively selected. The source is a man between 18 and 29 years old in good health. The rearrangement uses TRBV7-2 and TRBJ2-1; 7 positions agree with TRBD2. The CDR3 nucleotides read TGTGCCAGCAAAGGGAGGGAGTGGGGGGATGAGCAGTTCTTC. Translation gives CASKGREWGDEQFF.